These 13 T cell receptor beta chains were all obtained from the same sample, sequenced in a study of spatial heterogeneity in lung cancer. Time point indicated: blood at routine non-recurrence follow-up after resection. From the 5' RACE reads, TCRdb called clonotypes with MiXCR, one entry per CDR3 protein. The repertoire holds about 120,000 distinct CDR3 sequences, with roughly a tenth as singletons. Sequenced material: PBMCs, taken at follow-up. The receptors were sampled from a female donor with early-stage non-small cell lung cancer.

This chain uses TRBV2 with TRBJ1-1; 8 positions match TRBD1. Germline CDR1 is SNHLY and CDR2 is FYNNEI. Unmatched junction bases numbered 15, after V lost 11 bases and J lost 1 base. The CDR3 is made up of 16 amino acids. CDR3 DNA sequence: TGTGCCGTCAAGACCAGGACAGGGAGCCCGAACACTGAAGCTTTCTTT. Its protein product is CAVKTRTGSPNTEAFF.

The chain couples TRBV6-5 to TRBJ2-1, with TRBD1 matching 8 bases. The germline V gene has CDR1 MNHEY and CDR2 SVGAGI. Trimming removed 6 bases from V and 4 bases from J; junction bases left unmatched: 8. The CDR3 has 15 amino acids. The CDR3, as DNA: TGTGCCAGCAGGCGACAGGGGAGACGATACAATGAGCAGTTCTTC. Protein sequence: CASRRQGRRYNEQFF.

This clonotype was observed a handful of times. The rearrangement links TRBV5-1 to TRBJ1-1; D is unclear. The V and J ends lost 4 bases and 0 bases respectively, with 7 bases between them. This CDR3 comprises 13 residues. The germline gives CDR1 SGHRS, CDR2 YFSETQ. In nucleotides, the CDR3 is TGCGCCAGCAGCCAGGTTGTGAACACTGAAGCTTTCTTT. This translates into CASSQVVNTEAFF.

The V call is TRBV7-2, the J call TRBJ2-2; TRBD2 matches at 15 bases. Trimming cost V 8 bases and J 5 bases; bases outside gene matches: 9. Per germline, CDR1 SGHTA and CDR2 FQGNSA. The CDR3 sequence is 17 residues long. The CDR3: CASQPGLAGGRTGELFF. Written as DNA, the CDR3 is TGTGCCAGCCAGCCGGGACTAGCGGGAGGTCGGACCGGGGAGCTGTTTTTT.

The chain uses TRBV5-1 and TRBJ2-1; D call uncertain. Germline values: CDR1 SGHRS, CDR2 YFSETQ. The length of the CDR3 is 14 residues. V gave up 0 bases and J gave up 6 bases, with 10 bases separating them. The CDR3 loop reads CASSLGVAGNEQFF. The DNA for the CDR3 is TGCGCCAGCAGCTTGGGAGTAGCTGGCAATGAGCAGTTCTTC.

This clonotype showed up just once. The CDR3 DNA reads TGTGCCAGCAGCTTGGGTCTTGGGCTGAACTACGAGCAGTACTTC. Residues: CASSLGLGLNYEQYF. The chain recombines TRBV5-5 with TRBJ2-7, with D hard to call. Germline CDR1 SGHKS, CDR2 YYEKEE (reference sequence). V was shortened by 0 bases and J by 3 bases, with 13 bases between the two germline ends. The CDR3 has 15 amino acids.

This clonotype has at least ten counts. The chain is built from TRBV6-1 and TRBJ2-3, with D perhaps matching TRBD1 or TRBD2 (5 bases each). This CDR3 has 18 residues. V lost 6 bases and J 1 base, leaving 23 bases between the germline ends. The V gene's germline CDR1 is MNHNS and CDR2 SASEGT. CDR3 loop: CASSERISAEGGTDTQYF. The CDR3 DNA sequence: TGTGCCAGCAGCGAACGTATCTCAGCGGAAGGGGGCACAGATACGCAGTATTTT.

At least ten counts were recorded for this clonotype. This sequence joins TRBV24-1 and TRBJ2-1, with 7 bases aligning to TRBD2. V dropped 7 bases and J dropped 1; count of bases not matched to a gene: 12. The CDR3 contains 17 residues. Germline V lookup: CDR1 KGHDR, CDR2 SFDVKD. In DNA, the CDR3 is TGTGCCACCAGCCCCGGTGGGGGACTACTTTCCTACAATGAGCAGTTCTTC. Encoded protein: CATSPGGGLLSYNEQFF.

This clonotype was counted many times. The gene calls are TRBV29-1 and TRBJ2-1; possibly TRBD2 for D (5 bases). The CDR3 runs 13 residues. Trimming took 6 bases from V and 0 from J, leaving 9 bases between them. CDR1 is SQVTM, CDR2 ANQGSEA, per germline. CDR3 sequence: CSVRGGSYNEQFF. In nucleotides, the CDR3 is TGCAGCGTACGCGGAGGCTCCTACAATGAGCAGTTCTTC.

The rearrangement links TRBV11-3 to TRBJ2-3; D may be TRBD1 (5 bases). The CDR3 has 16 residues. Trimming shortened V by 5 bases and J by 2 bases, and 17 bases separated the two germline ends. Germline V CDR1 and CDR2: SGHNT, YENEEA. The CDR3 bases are TGTGCCAGCAGCCAGACTTCTGGGGCCACCACAGATACGCAGTATTTT. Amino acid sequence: CASSQTSGATTDTQYF.

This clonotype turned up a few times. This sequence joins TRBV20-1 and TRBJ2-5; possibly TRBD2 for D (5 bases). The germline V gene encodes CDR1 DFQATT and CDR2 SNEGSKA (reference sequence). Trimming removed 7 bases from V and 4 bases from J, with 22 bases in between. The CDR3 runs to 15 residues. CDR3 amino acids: CSVRPGLASGETQYF. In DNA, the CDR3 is TGCAGTGTTAGGCCGGGTCTGGCGAGCGGAGAGACCCAGTACTTC.

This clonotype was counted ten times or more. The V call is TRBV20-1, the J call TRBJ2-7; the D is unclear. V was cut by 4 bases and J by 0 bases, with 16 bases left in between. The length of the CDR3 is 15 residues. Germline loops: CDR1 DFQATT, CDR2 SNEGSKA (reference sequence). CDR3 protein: CSATELGPVSYEQYF. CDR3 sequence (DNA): TGCAGTGCTACAGAGTTAGGACCTGTCTCCTACGAGCAGTACTTC.

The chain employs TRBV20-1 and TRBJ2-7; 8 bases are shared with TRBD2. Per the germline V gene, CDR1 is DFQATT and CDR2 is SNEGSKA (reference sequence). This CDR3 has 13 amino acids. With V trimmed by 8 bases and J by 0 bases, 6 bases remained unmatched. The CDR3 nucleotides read TGCAGTACCACCGGGACTAGCTCCTACGAGCAGTACTTC. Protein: CSTTGTSSYEQYF.